The sequence of this TCR beta chain was determined in a study of cytomegalovirus exposure and HLA in healthy donors. Germline lookup yields CDR1 SGHTA and CDR2 FQGNSA. The V and J ends lost 5 bases and 0 bases respectively, with 13 bases between them. The CDR3 has 15 residues. The study ran its PCR with 60 Vbeta and 13 Jbeta primers. Repertoires were generated with immunoSEQ multiplex PCR, while TCRdb's copy carries only in-frame clones and drops some. The table includes some 170,000 clones, roughly 9.4% detected once. Note on this clone: Its antigen is unknown.

Study findings and constraints: When the data were analyzed later, several of the most significant clusters appeared to be linked to common viral pathogens. It was 164 TCR beta chains that were listed as cytomegalovirus-associated.

What was sequenced was PBMCs. The V and J genes are TRBV7-2 and TRBJ1-1; D gene uncertain. This TCR came from a woman younger than 45 in good health and CMV-seropositive. CDR3 coding DNA: TGTGCCAGCAGCCTAAGCGCGGGGATGAACACTGAAGCTTTCTTT. Translating gives CASSLSAGMNTEAFF. The full variable domain, with the rest looked up from reference TRBV7-2 and TRBJ1-1, is GAGVSQSPSNKVTEKGKDVELRCDPISGHTALYWYRQSLGQGLEFLIYFQGNSAPDKSGLPSDRFSAERTGGSVSTLTIQRTQQEDSAVYLCASSLSAGMNTEAFFGQGTRLTVV.